A selection of T cell receptor beta chains follows, all from one sample in a study of cytomegalovirus exposure and HLA in healthy donors. Here immunoSEQ multiplex PCR was the method, and the copy in TCRdb shows in-frame clones only, minus some. The sample has tens of thousands of clones; about two thirds are singletons. Sample: PBMCs. The receptors were gathered from a woman aged 50 to 60 in good health and CMV-seropositive. CDR3s include the opening cysteine and the closing phenylalanine or tryptophan. Fields, in order: clone size, V gene, D gene, J gene, CDR3 DNA, CDR3 protein. The D gene is left open where the match is weak. Clone sizes are given selectively: once, few, many, or a class where the clone is expanded.

>few|TRBV28|NA|TRBJ2-5
TGTGCCAGCTCCCGGGGGAGCCGACCGGAGACCCAGTACTTC
CASSRGSRPETQYF
>NA|TRBV13|NA|TRBJ1-2
TGTGCCAGCAGCTTAGAGGTGACAGCAGCTTGGAGCGGCTACACCTTC
CASSLEVTAAWSGYTF
>NA|TRBV11-2|TRBD1|TRBJ1-1
TGTGCCAGCAGCGTAGCACAGGGGGTAAACACTGAAGCTTTCTTT
CASSVAQGVNTEAFF
>few|TRBV29-1|TRBD1|TRBJ1-1
TGCAGCGTCTCGGGACAGGTTACGAAATCGAACACTGAAGCTTTCTTT
CSVSGQVTKSNTEAFF
>NA|TRBV7-2|NA|TRBJ2-1
TGTGCCAGCAGCTTAGGGAGGCCCCCCTCGGGTGAGCAGTTCTTC
CASSLGRPPSGEQFF
>NA|TRBV5-1|TRBD2|TRBJ2-5
TGCGCCAGCAGCTTGGGACTAGCGGGGGGGGGTCAAGAGACCCAGTACTTC
CASSLGLAGGGQETQYF
>NA|TRBV19|NA|TRBJ1-2
TGTGCCAGTAGTGGACAGCAAAAGTTTTCTAACTATGGCTACACCTTC
CASSGQQKFSNYGYTF
>NA|TRBV30|NA|TRBJ2-2
TGTGCCTTCAGCGGAGGGACGGGGGAGCTGTTTTTT
CAFSGGTGELFF
>NA|TRBV2|NA|TRBJ1-1
TGTGCCAGCACGATAGGGAGCCTGAACACTGAAGCTTTCTTT
CASTIGSLNTEAFF
>NA|TRBV27|NA|TRBJ1-5
TGTGCCAGCAGTTTAGGGTCAGGTTTTCAGCCCCAGCATTTT
CASSLGSGFQPQHF
>few|TRBV5-6|NA|TRBJ1-1
TGTGCCAGCCGACCGCCAGGGAGGGTTGAAGCTTTCTTT
CASRPPGRVEAFF
>NA|TRBV7-9|TRBD1|TRBJ2-7
TGTGCCAGCAGCCCGGGGACAGGTCTCTACGAGCAGTACTTC
CASSPGTGLYEQYF
>NA|TRBV29-1|TRBD1|TRBJ2-1
TGCAGCGGGAGGGTCGGGACAGGGTTTGGCAATGAGCAGTTCTTC
CSGRVGTGFGNEQFF
>once|TRBV28|TRBD1|TRBJ2-2
TGTGCCACCGTGACAGGGAGGAACACCGGGGAGCTGTTTTTT
CATVTGRNTGELFF
>NA|TRBV4-1|TRBD1|TRBJ2-7
TGCGCCAGCAGCCACCCGACAGGGGCTGAAGGCTACGAGCAGTACTTC
CASSHPTGAEGYEQYF
>NA|TRBV6-1|TRBD1|TRBJ1-3
TGTGCCAGCATACCGTCCGGACAGGTCGTAAACACCATATATTTT
CASIPSGQVVNTIYF
>few|TRBV11-2|NA|TRBJ1-4
TGTGCCAGCAGTCAAGCGGGGGGTGAAAAACTGTTTTTT
CASSQAGGEKLFF
>NA|TRBV7-2|NA|TRBJ1-5
TGTGCCAGCAGACAAACGGGTAGCAATCAGCCCCAGCATTTT
CASRQTGSNQPQHF
>NA|TRBV25-1|NA|TRBJ1-3
TGTGCCAGCAGTGGCCTCCAAACAGGGAGAGCTGGAAACACCATATATTTT
CASSGLQTGRAGNTIYF
>NA|TRBV18|NA|TRBJ2-7
TGTGCCAGCTCACCAAACAGGCAGAAAGTATACGAGCAGTACTTC
CASSPNRQKVYEQYF